This TCR beta chain was observed in a study of blood T cell repertoires in COVID-19. This clone is a singleton in its sample. Trimming removed 3 bases from V and 6 bases from J; junction bases left unmatched: 4. The length of the CDR3 is 14 residues. The V gene's germline CDR1 is SGHVS and CDR2 FQNEAQ. The table came from immunoSEQ multiplex PCR; TCRdb's copy has only in-frame clones and leaves some out. Among some 460,000 clones listed, approximately 90% were seen once. V is TRBV7-8 and J is TRBJ1-5; 8 bases agree with TRBD1. The TCR originated in a woman aged 25 to 39 with acute or convalescent COVID-19. Source material: peripheral blood. The CDR3 DNA is TGTGCCAGCAGCTTTGACAGGGGTGGTCAGCCCCAGCATTTT. This sequence encodes CASSFDRGGQPQHF.